The 4 T cell receptor beta chains given below trace back to one sample, sequenced in a study of T cell responses to AZD1222 COVID-19 vaccine. Profiled with immunoSEQ multiplex PCR; TCRdb holds only in-frame clones, not every one. The sample lists some 160,000 clones, roughly 91% occurring once. This sample comprised peripheral blood, obtained 28 days after the second AZD1222 dose. The receptors were gathered from an adult who received the AZD1222 COVID-19 vaccine.

The V and J genes are TRBV6-5 and TRBJ1-1, with unresolved D. Germline V gene sequence: CDR1 MNHEY, CDR2 SVGAGI. This CDR3 spans 11 amino acids. V shed 11 bases and J shed 6 bases, with 13 bases lying between them. The CDR3 nucleotides are TGTGCCGTTAGAGGAGCCGCTGAAGCTTTCTTT. This encodes CAVRGAAEAFF.

The rearrangement uses TRBV2 and TRBJ1-1; D is unresolved. Per germline, CDR1 SNHLY and CDR2 FYNNEI. CDR3 size: 11 residues. V was shortened by 4 bases and J by 5 bases, with 5 bases between the two germline ends. The CDR3 loop is CASSVKTEAFF. CDR3 bases: TGTGCCAGCAGTGTTAAGACTGAAGCTTTCTTT.

The gene calls are TRBV5-1 and TRBJ2-6; TRBD1 is a possible D gene (7 bases). CDR1 and CDR2 from the germline V gene are SGHRS and YFSETQ. CDR3 length: 16 amino acids. V shed 3 bases and J shed 3 bases, with 13 bases lying between them. In DNA, the CDR3 is TGCGCCAGCAGCTCCAGGGGGGACTTTGGGGCCAACGTCCTGACTTTC. Translation: CASSSRGDFGANVLTF.

The CDR3 nucleotides read TGTGCCAGCAGCACACAGGGGAGGGGCTATGGCTACACCTTC. Its protein is CASSTQGRGYGYTF. The J gene is TRBJ1-2, the V gene TRBV5-4; TRBD1 agrees at 7 bases. Germline-derived CDR1 and CDR2 are SGHNT and YYREEE (reference sequence). This CDR3 has 14 amino acids. V lost 4 bases, J lost 4 bases, and 7 bases stayed unmatched.